This T cell receptor (beta chain) comes out of a study of cytomegalovirus exposure and HLA in healthy donors. CDR1 MNHEY and CDR2 SVGAGI come from the germline V gene. The CDR3 is made up of 15 amino acids. With 0 bases removed from V and 8 bases from J, the gap between germline ends came to 17 bases. Note on this clone: Its matching antigen is unknown.

PCR used 60 Vbeta primers and 13 Jbeta primers. The protocol was immunoSEQ multiplex PCR, while the TCRdb copy is restricted to in-frame clones and leaves out a portion. The sample has under 95,000 clones, more than 60% seen once; the top ten hold around 2.1%. Study conclusions and caveats: A list of approximately 150 TCR beta chains associated with cytomegalovirus was given. In a later analysis, specific HLA alleles were associated with approximately 16,000 TCR beta sequences at a 0.05 false discovery rate.

This clonotype was obtained from a boy between 5 and 17 years old in good health and CMV-seronegative. The chain links TRBV6-5 to TRBJ2-7; D gene unclear. Sequencing was carried out using PBMCs. The CDR3 sequence is CASSYSVTLRGQQYF. Written as DNA, the CDR3 is TGTGCCAGCAGTTACTCAGTCACCCTCCGAGGTCAGCAGTACTTC.